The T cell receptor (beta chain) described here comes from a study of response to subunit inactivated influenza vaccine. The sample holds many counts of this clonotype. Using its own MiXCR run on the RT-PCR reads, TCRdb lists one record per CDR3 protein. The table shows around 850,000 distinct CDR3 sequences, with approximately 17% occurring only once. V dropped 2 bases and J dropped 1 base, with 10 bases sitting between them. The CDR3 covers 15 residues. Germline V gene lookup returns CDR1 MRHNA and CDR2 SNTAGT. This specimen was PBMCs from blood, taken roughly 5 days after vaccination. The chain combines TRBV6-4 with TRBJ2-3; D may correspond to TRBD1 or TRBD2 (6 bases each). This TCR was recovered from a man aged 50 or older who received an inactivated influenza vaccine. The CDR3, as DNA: TGTGCCAGCAGTGACGACGGGGGCGGCACAGATACGCAGTATTTT. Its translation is CASSDDGGGTDTQYF.